This T cell receptor (beta chain) was retrieved from a study of Graves' ophthalmopathy and Graves' hyperthyroidism (dated by TCRdb to about 2018). The study in broad terms: Peripheral blood samples were taken at the time of initial diagnosis, before any treatment was given. In total, under 150 blood samples were TCR-sequenced: approximately 42 ophthalmopathy, some 80 hyperthyroidism and approximately 17 hyperthyroidism-to-ophthalmopathy patients. An independent validation cohort comprised 18 hyperthyroidism patients and around 16 patients who later progressed from hyperthyroidism to ophthalmopathy. The study used TCR beta repertoire signatures to distinguish Graves' ophthalmopathy from Graves' hyperthyroidism and to predict progression to ophthalmopathy. To explore V-J signatures distinguishing ophthalmopathy from hyperthyroidism, a discovery set of about 99 patients (roughly 45 ophthalmopathy, roughly 60 stable hyperthyroidism) was enrolled. Following sampling, methimazole starting at 30 mg daily was administered to hyperthyroidism patients, and high-dose intravenous methylprednisolone was administered to ophthalmopathy patients. In roughly 6 hyperthyroidism patients, the T-cell repertoire of thyroid tissue was compared with the T-cell repertoire of blood. Summary of the overall study and its limitations: In cross-validation, the 13-signature model distinguished ophthalmopathy from stable hyperthyroidism with around 90% sensitivity and roughly 84% specificity, while in the test set the corresponding values were around 79% and 71%. In validation, the model predicted ophthalmopathy progression with roughly 68% sensitivity and about 77% specificity; more than ten predicted patients were CT-confirmed with GO in a median of 6.5 months. Sample size was not statistically predetermined, and group allocation was not concealed from the investigators. Most expanded thyroid clonotypes with frequency above 0.001 were also detected in blood, suggesting blood repertoires may reflect the thyroid immune response.

For repertoire sequencing, the TCR beta CDR3 regions were amplified from RNA transcripts. The first round was an RT-PCR using HTBI primers with the Qiagen OneStep RT-PCR kit, and this first round was followed by a second-round multiplex PCR, then size selection and purification. The libraries underwent paired-end sequencing with 100 bp reads on an Illumina HiSeq2000. In the authors' own workflow: Reads were processed with SOAPnuke, discarding reads with adapters, uncalled bases, mean Phred below 15, or no exact constant-primer or identifier match. COPE v1.2.5 was used to merge the high-quality paired reads. Unique nucleotide sequences were defined as clonotypes and aligned to IMGT TRB V, D and J references using MiTCR v1.1. The analysis was limited to V-J combinations with a frequency above 0.0001, which together covered around 99% of the repertoires. For each V-J combination, a TCR clonal expansion and chaos score was defined as F50 clonal expansion divided by the chaos observed in the TCRdist matrix. Features were reduced by Welch's t-statistics and random forest to 10 to 15 V-J combinations, which fed a naive Bayes classifier. Thyroid-blood repertoire similarity was quantified with the Morisita-Horn index. The raw public data were reprocessed by TCRdb itself: fastp quality trimming at Q25, MiXCR clonotype calling, in-frame beta chains only. Rows are combined by CDR3 protein, so each entry shows the most common genes and DNA. TCRdb assigned the V and J calls; the authors' analysis was not used. The sample contains almost 750,000 distinct CDR3 sequences, roughly two fifths of them found a single time. Of the sample, 40% to 55% falls within the top ten clones.

Details on this clonotype: There is no known antigen for this receptor. No qualities accompany the bases; no much larger clone lies one base away.

Patients with ophthalmopathy had moderately to severely active disease, with a Clinical Activity Score of 3 or more, a NOSPECS grade of 4 or more, and a disease duration of less than 3 months. Patients with other autoimmune diseases, uncontrolled infections, pregnancy or lactation were excluded from the study. Clinical symptoms, serum thyroxine, TRAb, thyroid ultrasound and orbital computed tomography formed the basis of the diagnosis. Ficoll-Paque density gradient centrifugation was used to isolate PBMCs from 8.5 to 10 ml of fresh peripheral blood. Trizol reagent was used to extract the total RNA, and its quality was then checked on an Agilent 2100 Bioanalyzer. Here V drops 0 bases and J drops 5 bases, and the junction holds 15 bases not matched to any gene. CDR1 and CDR2 (DFQATT, SNEGSKA) derive from the germline V gene (reference sequence). The CDR3 numbers 17 residues from cysteine through phenylalanine. The CDR3 DNA has 51 bases and is translated from base 1.

Sequenced material: peripheral blood. This sequence was found in an adult man with Graves' ophthalmopathy. The chain joins TRBV20-1 to TRBJ2-7; TRBD1 matches 8 bases in the middle. The base sequence is TGCAGTGCTAGAGACGGTCCCGGGACAGGTTTTTCCGACGAGCAGTACTTC. Its protein is CSARDGPGTGFSDEQYF.